Presented here are 2 T cell receptor beta chains from one specimen sequenced in a study of cytomegalovirus exposure and HLA in healthy donors. PCR involved 60 Vbeta and 13 Jbeta primers. Profiled with immunoSEQ multiplex PCR; TCRdb holds only in-frame clones, not every one. The data contain about 70,000 clones, about 70% of them seen just once; the ten biggest clones take up about 10%. The sequenced sample was PBMCs. The receptors were sampled from a woman aged 25 to 45 in good health and CMV-seronegative.

This clone was counted a single time. This sequence joins TRBV5-6 and TRBJ2-3; D is uncertain. Trimming took off 4 bases at V and 14 bases at J, with 17 bases between the two ends. This CDR3 contains 12 residues. The germline gives CDR1 SGHDT, CDR2 YYEEEE. As DNA, the CDR3 is TGTGCCAGCAGCAAAGGAGCGAGGTCTCCGTATTTT. This translates into CASSKGARSPYF.

The chain is built from TRBV10-3 and TRBJ2-7, with 9 bases that match TRBD2. The trim removed 8 bases at V and 0 bases at J, leaving 2 bases unmatched. Germline CDR1 reads ENHRY; CDR2 reads SYGVKD. The CDR3 totals 13 residues. This CDR3 reads CAIRTSASYEQYF. DNA of the CDR3: TGTGCCATCCGGACTAGCGCCTCCTACGAGCAGTACTTC.